This T cell receptor beta chain is drawn from a study of early T cells in non-severe SARS-CoV-2 infection. This clonotype was picked up a small number of times. The library protocol tagged individual cDNA molecules with unique molecular identifiers. MiXCR, applied by TCRdb to the 5' RACE reads, yields one record per CDR3 protein. The table lists about 110,000 distinct CDR3 sequences, roughly 10% of them singletons. Germline CDR1 reads LGHDT; CDR2 reads YNNKEL (reference sequence). CDR3 length: 14 residues. Trimming removed 5 bases from V and 9 bases from J, with 17 bases in between. This clonotype was obtained from an adult who was a healthcare worker with PCR-confirmed SARS-CoV-2 infection or an uninfected control (not recorded which). Sequencing input: whole blood. The chain uses TRBV3-1 and TRBJ1-5; D ambiguous. The CDR3 DNA is TGTGCCAGCAGCGGCCTATTGGACCAGAGGCCCCAGCATTTT. Protein sequence: CASSGLLDQRPQHF.